The 13 T cell receptor beta chains in this list originate from one sample, sequenced in a study of blood T cell repertoires in COVID-19 (TCRdb year 2020). Libraries were made using the immunoSEQ multiplex PCR assay. Drawn from immuneACCESS, this table holds only the in-frame rearrangements with V and J called that TCRdb kept. Clones are partly lost; checked studies trace under half to an unresolved V gene and leave the rest unexplained. The sample contains a few hundred thousand clones, less than 90% of them found a single time. Of the sample, about 3% is held by the ten largest clones. The specimen was PBMCs or T cells enriched from blood (not recorded which). All receptors derive from a woman in her fifties or sixties who had recovered from COVID-19.

This clone has only a few counts. This chain links TRBV27 with TRBJ2-3; D not resolved. V was shortened by 6 bases and J by 2 bases, with 9 bases between the two germline ends. Germline V lookup: CDR1 MNHEY, CDR2 SMNVEV (reference sequence). The length of the CDR3 is 13 residues. The CDR3 sequence is CASSRDPTDTQYF. The CDR3 coding sequence is TGTGCCAGCAGCCGCGATCCCACAGATACGCAGTATTTT.

The chain uses TRBV6-5 and TRBJ1-5; a weak D match, TRBD1 (5 bases). Germline V gene sequence: CDR1 MNHEY, CDR2 SVGAGI. Trimming pared 11 bases from V and 3 bases from J, leaving 17 bases between. The CDR3 covers 14 residues. The CDR3 DNA is TGTGCCTGCGGTAGGCAGGGCAACAATCAGCCCCAGCATTTT. It translates to CACGRQGNNQPQHF.

This chain links TRBV28 with TRBJ1-5; 11 bases align to TRBD1. V lost 4 bases to trimming and J lost 3 bases; unmatched junction nucleotides: 8. The CDR3 loop spans 17 amino acids. Germline values: CDR1 MDHEN, CDR2 SYDVKM. CDR3 DNA sequence: TGTGCCAGCAGTTCCGAATGGACAGGGGGCATCAATCAGCCCCAGCATTTT. It is translated as CASSSEWTGGINQPQHF.

J is TRBJ2-3 and V is TRBV12-3 or TRBV12-4; 9 bases line up with TRBD1. This CDR3 has 13 amino acids. J lost 4 bases, V lost 6 bases, and 2 bases had no gene match. The CDR3 spells CASRGQGADTQYF. The CDR3 bases are TGTGCCAGCAGGGGACAGGGCGCAGATACGCAGTATTTT.

The rearrangement joins TRBV5-1 to TRBJ2-5, with a weak D call TRBD1 (7 bases). CDR1 is SGHRS, CDR2 YFSETQ, per germline. This CDR3 contains 15 residues. The V gene lost 7 bases and the J gene lost 4 bases, with 20 bases spanning the gap. CDR3 amino acids: CASQGGGGSSETQYF. The CDR3 DNA is TGCGCCAGCCAGGGGGGTGGAGGATCGTCAGAGACCCAGTACTTC.

The rearrangement links TRBV20-1 to TRBJ2-1; D ambiguous. With 2 bases removed from V and 3 bases from J, the gap between germline ends came to 2 bases. The CDR3 has 11 residues. Germline CDR1 DFQATT, CDR2 SNEGSKA (reference sequence). CDR3 amino acids: CSARYYNEQFF. The CDR3, as DNA: TGCAGTGCTAGATACTACAATGAGCAGTTCTTC.

CDR3 nucleotides: TGTGCCAGCAGTTTTGCAACCGGGACAGATGGCTACACCTTC. Protein product: CASSFATGTDGYTF. V usage is TRBV28 and J usage is TRBJ1-2; 7 nucleotides line up with TRBD1. Per germline, CDR1 MDHEN and CDR2 SYDVKM. The CDR3 has 14 residues. J was trimmed by 6 bases and V by 3 bases; bases with no gene match: 7.

V usage is TRBV24-1 and J usage is TRBJ2-2; 9 bases fit TRBD1. Germline values: CDR1 KGHDR, CDR2 SFDVKD. This CDR3 has 14 residues. V lost 8 bases and J lost 4; bases outside the gene matches: 4. The CDR3 DNA follows: TGTGCCACCACGGACAGGGGCGCCACCGGGGAGCTGTTTTTT. It encodes CATTDRGATGELFF.

The genes are TRBV4-2 and TRBJ2-1, with a weak D call TRBD1 (5 bases). Germline-derived CDR1 and CDR2 are LGHNA and YNFKEQ. The CDR3 contains 15 residues. Trimming pared 2 bases from V and 7 bases from J, leaving 15 bases between. Written as DNA, the CDR3 is TGTGCCAGCAGCCAAAGGGGTGGAATCCGGAATGAGCAGTTCTTC. Protein sequence: CASSQRGGIRNEQFF.

This clone was seen once. The chain links TRBV29-1 to TRBJ2-1; 11 nucleotides align to TRBD2. Germline V gene lookup returns CDR1 SQVTM and CDR2 ANQGSEA. After removal of 0 bases from V and 6 bases from J, the junction contained 10 bases not matched to a gene. CDR3 length: 17 amino acids. CDR3 protein: CSVEELAGALPFNEQFF. CDR3 nucleotides: TGCAGCGTTGAAGAACTAGCGGGAGCTTTACCATTCAATGAGCAGTTCTTC.

CDR3 in amino acids: CASSLFGTGAGTGELFF. The CDR3 nucleotides read TGTGCCAGCAGTTTATTTGGGACAGGGGCAGGAACCGGGGAGCTGTTTTTT. The V and J genes are TRBV27 and TRBJ2-2; TRBD1 aligns across 10 bases. This CDR3 is built from 17 residues. V trimming: 1 base; J trimming: 5 bases; junction bases outside the gene matches: 7. The germline gives CDR1 MNHEY, CDR2 SMNVEV (reference sequence).

V and J are TRBV3-1 (or the pseudogene TRBV3-2) and TRBJ1-2; unclear D gene. Germline V gene lookup returns CDR1 LGHDT and CDR2 YNNKEL (reference sequence). The CDR3 spans 12 residues. Trimming cost V 4 bases and J 7 bases, with 10 bases left between them. CDR3 in amino acids: CASSRHSRGYTF. In DNA form, the CDR3 reads TGTGCCAGCAGCCGACACAGTCGTGGCTACACCTTC.

CDR3 DNA sequence: TGTGCCAGCAGCCCTGAGTTTCGCGGCGGGGAGCTGTTTTTT. This encodes CASSPEFRGGELFF. The chain uses TRBV6-2 or TRBV6-3 and TRBJ2-2; D is unresolved. V lost 6 bases and J 7 bases, leaving 15 bases between the germline ends. The CDR3 loop spans 14 amino acids. Germline V gene sequence: CDR1 MNHEY, CDR2 SVGEGT.